One sample yielded the 30 T cell receptor beta chains listed below, sequenced in a study of CD8+ T cells in alopecia areata. Indicated treatment: oral pan-JAK inhibitor, 5-10 mg twice daily. The sequencing template was cDNA reverse transcribed from extracted RNA. Some clones are missing from TCRdb's copy, which holds only in-frame ones; the method was immunoSEQ multiplex PCR. The repertoire consists of about 160,000 clones, with less than 80% occurring once and the leading ten covering 14%. The source was CD4+ T cells sorted from blood, collected at week 24, from a patient treated with tofacitinib. The receptor set was obtained from a human donor with alopecia areata.

This chain connects TRBV11-2 to TRBJ2-2, with a weak D call TRBD1 (5 bases). The CDR3 consists of 15 residues. V was shortened by 6 bases and J by 2 bases, with 13 bases between the two germline ends. Per germline, CDR1 SGHAT and CDR2 FQNNGV. The chain's CDR3 is CASRKPWTNTGELFF. The CDR3 region has the DNA TGTGCCAGCAGGAAACCGTGGACAAACACCGGGGAGCTGTTTTTT.

The chain links TRBV4-1 to TRBJ1-2; 7 positions agree with TRBD1. This CDR3 comprises 14 residues. The germline V gene has CDR1 MGHRA and CDR2 YSYEKL. J lost 8 bases, V lost 1 base, and 7 bases had no gene match. In DNA, the CDR3 is TGCGCCAGCAGCCAAGTCGGCAGGGGGAAGGGCTACACCTTC. Amino acids: CASSQVGRGKGYTF.

This chain connects TRBV30 to TRBJ1-6; D perhaps matches TRBD1 (6 bases). This CDR3 spans 15 amino acids. Germline CDR1 GTSNPN, CDR2 SVGIG (reference sequence). V was shortened by 7 bases and J by 0 bases, with 13 bases between the two germline ends. The chain's CDR3 is CALCPRGSYNSPLHF. The CDR3 region has the DNA TGTGCCTTGTGCCCCAGGGGCTCCTATAATTCACCCCTCCACTTT.

The rearrangement uses TRBV7-9 and TRBJ2-7, with unresolved D. This CDR3 spans 14 amino acids. Germline CDR1 is SEHNR and CDR2 is FQNEAQ (reference sequence). Trimming pared 3 bases from V and 0 bases from J, leaving 9 bases between. As DNA, the CDR3 is TGTGCCAGCAGCTTGGATTTCAGCTCCTACGAGCAGTACTTC. This translates into CASSLDFSSYEQYF.

A few counts support this clone. The CDR3 sequence: CAISPGYGNTEAFF. The DNA for the CDR3 is TGTGCCATCAGTCCGGGATATGGGAACACTGAAGCTTTCTTT. The chain recombines TRBV10-3 with TRBJ1-1; D unresolved. Germline CDR1 reads ENHRY; CDR2 reads SYGVKD. This CDR3 has 14 amino acids. V was shortened by 5 bases and J by 1 base, with 11 bases between the two germline ends.

This clone was found once. This chain links TRBV29-1 with TRBJ2-5; possibly TRBD1 or TRBD2 for D (5 bases each). V gave up 5 bases and J gave up 4 bases, with 11 bases separating them. The CDR3 sequence is 12 residues long. CDR1 is SQVTM, CDR2 ANQGSEA, per germline. CDR3 amino acids: CSVKRGGETQYF. CDR3 nucleotides: TGCAGCGTTAAACGTGGGGGAGAGACCCAGTACTTC.

The chain combines TRBV6-5 with TRBJ2-4, with 13 bases aligning to TRBD2. V shed 6 bases and J 1 base; nucleotides not matched to a gene: 0. CDR1 is MNHEY, CDR2 SVGAGI, per germline. The CDR3 has 15 residues. CDR3 nucleotides: TGTGCCAGCAGGGGACTAGCGGGGGCCAAAAACATTCAGTACTTC. The encoded protein is CASRGLAGAKNIQYF.

The genes are TRBV10-2 and TRBJ2-2, with D possibly called TRBD1 or TRBD2 (7 bases each). Per the germline V gene, CDR1 is WSHSY and CDR2 is SAAADI. V was trimmed by 5 bases and J by 5 bases, leaving 15 bases between them. The CDR3 sequence is 15 residues long. In DNA, the CDR3 is TGCGCCAGCAGTCAGGGGGGGGCAAGTACCGGGGAGCTGTTTTTT. Amino acid sequence: CASSQGGASTGELFF.

The chain carries TRBV13 and TRBJ1-1; D unclear. The CDR3 loop spans 12 amino acids. Trimming removed 3 bases at V and 1 base at J, with 3 bases between. Germline V gene data show CDR1 as PRHDT and CDR2 as FYEKMQ (reference sequence). DNA for the CDR3: TGTGCCAGCAGCTTCAAGAACACTGAAGCTTTCTTT. Protein product: CASSFKNTEAFF. The full variable domain, in which reference TRBV13 and TRBJ1-1 provide the parts outside the CDR3, is AAGVIQSPRHLIKEKRETATLKCYPIPRHDTVYWYQQGPGQDPQFLISFYEKMQSDKGSIPDRFSAQQFSDYHSELNMSSLELGDSALYFCASSFKNTEAFFGQGTRLTVV.

The rearrangement links TRBV21-1 to TRBJ1-5; the table calls TRBD1, which could not be checked here. TRBV21-1 is shown as a pseudogene. This CDR3 contains 16 residues. The CDR3 is CASSNLGGTGNQPQHF. CDR3 sequence (DNA): TGTGCCAGCAGCAACTTAGGAGGGACAGGGAATCAGCCCCAGCATTTT.

This clone was seen only a few times. The rearrangement links TRBV4-1 to TRBJ1-5; no reliable D call. Germline CDR1 reads MGHRA; CDR2 reads YSYEKL. The CDR3 is made up of 13 amino acids. Trimming cost V 3 bases and J 3 bases, with 6 bases left between them. The CDR3 DNA sequence: TGCGCCAGCAGCCACGAGGACAATCAGCCCCAGCATTTT. Its protein product is CASSHEDNQPQHF.

V and J are TRBV4-1 and TRBJ2-5; the D gene is possibly TRBD2 (6 bases). Between the trimmed V and J ends, which lost 4 bases and 4 bases, there was a span of 16 bases. Germline CDR1 reads MGHRA; CDR2 reads YSYEKL. The CDR3 sequence is 15 residues long. The CDR3 DNA reads TGCGCCAGCAGCCCTGAGAGGGGAGGTGGAGAGACCCAGTACTTC. Its protein is CASSPERGGGETQYF.

The V gene is TRBV30, the J gene TRBJ2-4; D is ambiguous. The CDR3 is 16 amino acids. Germline V gene lookup returns CDR1 GTSNPN and CDR2 SVGIG (reference sequence). V was trimmed by 0 bases and J by 7 bases, leaving 19 bases between them. The CDR3, as DNA: TGTGCCTGGAGTGTACCCACAACGAGTATGTGGAACATTCAGTACTTC. Amino acid sequence: CAWSVPTTSMWNIQYF.

This clone has more than one count but fewer than ten. This chain links TRBV29-1 with TRBJ2-7, with 7 nucleotides matching TRBD1. CDR1 is SQVTM, CDR2 ANQGSEA, per germline. Unmatched junction bases numbered 11, after V lost 6 bases and J lost 0 bases. The CDR3 consists of 15 residues. CDR3 residues: CSVADSGTVSYEQYF. CDR3 bases: TGCAGCGTAGCAGACTCCGGGACAGTCTCCTACGAGCAGTACTTC.

Only a few counts were recorded for this clone. The rearrangement joins TRBV5-1 to TRBJ2-3; D may match TRBD1 or TRBD2 (6 bases each). Germline V gives CDR1 SGHRS, CDR2 YFSETQ. This CDR3 contains 16 residues. V was trimmed by 0 bases and J by 5 bases, leaving 16 bases between them. CDR3 in DNA: TGCGCCAGCAGCTTGGACGGGGGCCAACGGGGAGATACGCAGTATTTT. Translated: CASSLDGGQRGDTQYF. The whole variable domain, filled in from reference TRBV5-1 and TRBJ2-3, reads KAGVTQTPRYLIKTRGQQVTLSCSPISGHRSVSWYQQTPGQGLQFLFEYFSETQRNKGNFPGRFSGRQFSNSRSEMNVSTLELGDSALYLCASSLDGGQRGDTQYFGPGTRLTVL.

CDR3 residues: CASRDSSNQPQHF. The CDR3 DNA sequence: TGTGCCAGCCGAGACAGTAGCAATCAGCCCCAGCATTTT. The V and J genes are TRBV6-1 and TRBJ1-5; perhaps TRBD1 as D (5 bases). The CDR3 sequence is 13 residues long. The V end was cut by 8 bases, the J end by 0 bases, with 8 bases between. The germline gives CDR1 MNHNS, CDR2 SASEGT.

This clone showed up just a few times. The chain joins TRBV5-1 to TRBJ1-2; 8 bases are a match to TRBD1. Germline CDR1 reads SGHRS; CDR2 reads YFSETQ. V lost 3 bases and J lost 2; bases outside the gene matches: 6. The CDR3 sequence is 15 residues long. The CDR3 spells CASSWGQETNYGYTF. CDR3 nucleotide sequence: TGCGCCAGCAGCTGGGGACAGGAGACCAACTATGGCTACACCTTC.

This clone was recorded a few times. In DNA form, the CDR3 reads TGTGCCAGCAGGGCCAGGGGACTAGTCACCTACGAGCAGTACTTC. It encodes CASRARGLVTYEQYF. V and J are TRBV6-5 and TRBJ2-7; 8 bases are shared with TRBD2. The CDR3 runs 15 residues. Germline V gene sequence: CDR1 MNHEY, CDR2 SVGAGI. V shed 6 bases, J shed 2 bases, and the junction held 9 bases outside the gene matches.

About this clone: Other nucleotide sequences in the sample specify the same CDR3. The J gene is TRBJ2-1, the V gene TRBV11-2; TRBD1 matches at 8 bases. The junction had 5 bases not matched to a gene; V was cut back by 4 bases and J by 0 bases. Germline V gene sequence: CDR1 SGHAT, CDR2 FQNNGV. The CDR3 extends over 16 amino acids. In DNA form, the CDR3 reads TGTGCCAGCAGCTCTCGGACAGGGAGCTCCTACAATGAGCAGTTCTTC. This translates into CASSSRTGSSYNEQFF.

A note on this clone: Other DNA sequences in the same sample also yield this CDR3. The chain carries TRBV5-1 and TRBJ2-5, with a possible D match to TRBD2 (6 bases). Trimming removed 4 bases from V and 3 bases from J, with 13 bases in between. The CDR3 contains 14 residues. In germline, CDR1 is SGHRS, CDR2 YFSETQ. CDR3 nucleotide sequence: TGCGCCAGCAGCCGTTCCGGGGGAGAAGAGACCCAGTACTTC. Its translation is CASSRSGGEETQYF. Full variable domain (outside the CDR3, taken from reference TRBV5-1 and TRBJ2-5): KAGVTQTPRYLIKTRGQQVTLSCSPISGHRSVSWYQQTPGQGLQFLFEYFSETQRNKGNFPGRFSGRQFSNSRSEMNVSTLELGDSALYLCASSRSGGEETQYFGPGTRLLVL.

This clone was picked up a small number of times. The chain uses TRBV6-1 and TRBJ1-5; D possibly corresponds to TRBD1 (5 bases). Trimming cost V 4 bases and J 3 bases, with 10 bases left between them. Germline V CDR1 and CDR2: MNHNS, SASEGT. The CDR3 covers 14 residues. CDR3 protein: CASSGQGPNQPQHF. The CDR3 DNA reads as TGTGCCAGCAGTGGTCAGGGCCCCAATCAGCCCCAGCATTTT.

There are a few counts of this clone. The sample has other DNA sequences that encode this CDR3 too. The V and J genes are TRBV30 and TRBJ1-1, with 7 bases identical to TRBD1. CDR1 and CDR2 (germline): GTSNPN, SVGIG (reference sequence). This CDR3 is 14 amino acids long. The J segment lost 0 bases and the V segment lost 3 bases, leaving 4 bases of the junction unmatched. CDR3: CAWSAGQLNTEAFF. In DNA form, the CDR3 reads TGTGCCTGGAGCGCGGGACAGCTGAACACTGAAGCTTTCTTT.

This CDR3 reads CASAGQGSNQPQHF. In DNA form, the CDR3 reads TGTGCCAGCGCAGGACAGGGTAGCAATCAGCCCCAGCATTTT. V is TRBV2 and J is TRBJ1-5; TRBD1 aligns across 8 bases. Germline CDR1 is SNHLY and CDR2 is FYNNEI. The CDR3 has 14 residues. V lost 8 bases and J lost 0; bases outside the gene matches: 3.

V gene TRBV6-1 combines with J gene TRBJ2-2; D gene uncertain. The CDR3 runs 15 residues. Germline V gene sequence: CDR1 MNHNS, CDR2 SASEGT. Between the trimmed V and J ends, which lost 4 bases and 4 bases, there was a span of 13 bases. CDR3 in amino acids: CASSVGLRGTGELFF. CDR3 in DNA: TGTGCCAGCAGTGTGGGCCTTCGAGGCACCGGGGAGCTGTTTTTT.

This clone came up once. The J gene is TRBJ2-7, the V gene TRBV5-1, with D perhaps matching TRBD2 (5 bases). V was cut by 0 bases and J by 3 bases, with 10 bases left in between. The CDR3 length is 14 residues. CDR1 and CDR2 from the germline V gene are SGHRS and YFSETQ. The CDR3 DNA reads TGCGCCAGCAGCTTGGTCGGGGATGGCTACGAGCAGTACTTC. Translating it yields CASSLVGDGYEQYF.

The chain joins TRBV5-1 to TRBJ2-1; D unclear. The V end was cut by 1 base, the J end by 10 bases, with 6 bases between. The CDR3 covers 11 residues. Germline CDR1 is SGHRS and CDR2 is YFSETQ. This CDR3 is CASSLPGEQFF. The CDR3 bases are TGCGCCAGCAGCTTGCCTGGCGAGCAGTTCTTC.

The sample holds one count of this clone. This rearrangement joins TRBV2 to TRBJ2-2; no reliable D call. The CDR3 spans 13 residues. CDR1 and CDR2 (germline): SNHLY, FYNNEI. V lost 3 bases and J lost 6, with 8 bases in between. The CDR3 coding sequence is TGTGCCAGCAGTGATGGGTTTGCCGGGGAGCTGTTTTTT. This translates into CASSDGFAGELFF.

This sequence joins TRBV6-1 and TRBJ1-5, with TRBD1 identical over 11 bases. Losses at the gene ends were 4 bases for V and 5 bases for J; bases not matched to a gene: 7. This CDR3 comprises 16 residues. CDR1 is MNHNS and CDR2 is SASEGT in the germline V gene. The CDR3 nucleotides read TGTGCCAGCAGTGTAGGGGACAGGGGGAACTATCAGCCCCAGCATTTT. As protein: CASSVGDRGNYQPQHF.

This sequence joins TRBV29-1 and TRBJ1-2; TRBD1 matches at 7 bases. The germline gives CDR1 SQVTM, CDR2 ANQGSEA. With V trimmed by 7 bases and J by 1 base, 6 bases remained unmatched. This CDR3 is built from 13 residues. The CDR3 sequence: CSAPDRSNYGYTF. CDR3 bases: TGCAGCGCCCCGGACAGGAGTAACTATGGCTACACCTTC.

This clone was found a few times. This chain connects TRBV5-6 to TRBJ2-7; D unclear. Deletions cut 0 bases from V and 2 bases from J, with 9 bases between. There are 14 residues in the CDR3. The germline gives CDR1 SGHDT, CDR2 YYEEEE. DNA of the CDR3: TGTGCCAGCAGCTTGGTGACCGACGCCTACGAGCAGTACTTC. Its protein product is CASSLVTDAYEQYF.